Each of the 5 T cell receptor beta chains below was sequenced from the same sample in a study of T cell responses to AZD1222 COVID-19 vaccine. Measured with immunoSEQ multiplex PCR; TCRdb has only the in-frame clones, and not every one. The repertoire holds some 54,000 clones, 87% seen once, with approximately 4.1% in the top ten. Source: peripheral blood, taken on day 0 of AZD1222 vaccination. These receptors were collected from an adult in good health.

In DNA, the CDR3 is TGTGCCAGCAGCCAAGATATCACTAATGAAAAACTGTTTTTT. Amino acids: CASSQDITNEKLFF. V gene TRBV3-1 (or the pseudogene TRBV3-2) combines with J gene TRBJ1-4; D gene unclear. In germline, CDR1 is LGHDT, CDR2 YNNKEL (reference sequence). The CDR3 extends over 14 amino acids. Trimming pared 0 bases from V and 2 bases from J, leaving 4 bases between.

The CDR3 nucleotides are TGTGCCATCAGTGATACTAGCGGGGGGTACAATGAGCAGTTCTTC. Amino acids: CAISDTSGGYNEQFF. The V and J genes are TRBV10-3 and TRBJ2-1, with TRBD2 identical over 12 bases. The length of the CDR3 is 15 residues. The germline gives CDR1 ENHRY, CDR2 SYGVKD. V was clipped by 3 bases and J by 4 bases; unmatched bases: 1.

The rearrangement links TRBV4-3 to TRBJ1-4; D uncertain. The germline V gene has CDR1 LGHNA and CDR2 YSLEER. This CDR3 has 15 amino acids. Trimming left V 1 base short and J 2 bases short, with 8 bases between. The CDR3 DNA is TGCGCCAGCAGCCAAGTCCACGAGACTAATGAAAAACTGTTTTTT. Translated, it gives CASSQVHETNEKLFF.

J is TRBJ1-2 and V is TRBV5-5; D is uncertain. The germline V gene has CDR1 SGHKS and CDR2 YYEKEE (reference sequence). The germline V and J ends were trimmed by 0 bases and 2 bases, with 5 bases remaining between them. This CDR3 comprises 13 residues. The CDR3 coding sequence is TGTGCCAGCAGCTTGGAGGGAAACTATGGCTACACCTTC. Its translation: CASSLEGNYGYTF.

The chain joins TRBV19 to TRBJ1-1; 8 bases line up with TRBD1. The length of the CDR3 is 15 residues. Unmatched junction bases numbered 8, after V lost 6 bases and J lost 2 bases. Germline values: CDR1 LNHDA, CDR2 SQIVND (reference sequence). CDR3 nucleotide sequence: TGTGCCAGTAGCCGCAGACAGGGGATTAACACTGAAGCTTTCTTT. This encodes CASSRRQGINTEAFF.